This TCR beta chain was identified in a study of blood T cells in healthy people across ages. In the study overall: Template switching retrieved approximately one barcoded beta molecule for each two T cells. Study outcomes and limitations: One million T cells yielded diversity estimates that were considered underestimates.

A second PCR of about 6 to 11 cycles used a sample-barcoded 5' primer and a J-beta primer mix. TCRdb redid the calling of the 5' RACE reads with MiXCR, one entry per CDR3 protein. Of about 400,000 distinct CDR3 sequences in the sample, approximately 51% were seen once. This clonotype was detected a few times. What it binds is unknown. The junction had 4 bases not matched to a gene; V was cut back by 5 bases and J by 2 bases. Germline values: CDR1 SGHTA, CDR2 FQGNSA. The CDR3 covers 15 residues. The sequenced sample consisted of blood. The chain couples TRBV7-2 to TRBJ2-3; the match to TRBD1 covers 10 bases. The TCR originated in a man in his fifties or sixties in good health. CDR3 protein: CASSQDRGLTDTQYF. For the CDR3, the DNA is TGTGCCAGCAGCCAAGACAGGGGGCTCACAGATACGCAGTATTTT.